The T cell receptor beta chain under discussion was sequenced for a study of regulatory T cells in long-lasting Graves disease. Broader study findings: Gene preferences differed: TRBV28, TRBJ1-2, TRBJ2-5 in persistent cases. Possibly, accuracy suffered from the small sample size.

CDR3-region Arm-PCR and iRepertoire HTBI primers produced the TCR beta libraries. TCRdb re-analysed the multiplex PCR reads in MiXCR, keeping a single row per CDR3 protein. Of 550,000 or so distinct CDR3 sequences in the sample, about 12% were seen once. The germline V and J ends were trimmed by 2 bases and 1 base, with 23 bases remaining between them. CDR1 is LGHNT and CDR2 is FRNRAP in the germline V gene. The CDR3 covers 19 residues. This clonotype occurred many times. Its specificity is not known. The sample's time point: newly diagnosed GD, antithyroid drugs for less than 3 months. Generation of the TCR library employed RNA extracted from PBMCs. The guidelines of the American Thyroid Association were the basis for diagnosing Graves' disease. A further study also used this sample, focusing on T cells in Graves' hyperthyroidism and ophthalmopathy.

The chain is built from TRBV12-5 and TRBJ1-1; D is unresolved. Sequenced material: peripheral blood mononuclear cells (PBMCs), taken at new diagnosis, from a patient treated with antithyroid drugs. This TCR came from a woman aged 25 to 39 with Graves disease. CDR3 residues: CASGLSRWRWGKTNTEAFF. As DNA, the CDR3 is TGTGCTAGTGGTTTGTCTAGGTGGAGGTGGGGAAAGACGAACACTGAAGCTTTCTTT.